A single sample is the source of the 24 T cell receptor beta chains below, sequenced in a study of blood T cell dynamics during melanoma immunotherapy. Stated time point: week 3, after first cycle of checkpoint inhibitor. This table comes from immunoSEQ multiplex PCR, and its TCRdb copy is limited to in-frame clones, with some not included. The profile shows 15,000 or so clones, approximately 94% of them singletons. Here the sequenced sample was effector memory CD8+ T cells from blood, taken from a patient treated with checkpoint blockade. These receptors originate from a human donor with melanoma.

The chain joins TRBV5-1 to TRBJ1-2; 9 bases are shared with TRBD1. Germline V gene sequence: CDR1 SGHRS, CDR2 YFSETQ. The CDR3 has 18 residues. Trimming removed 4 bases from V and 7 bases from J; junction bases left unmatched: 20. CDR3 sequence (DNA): TGCGCCAGCAGCCCCGATCGGGACAGGGCACTACCTCGCCGTGGCTACACCTTC. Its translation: CASSPDRDRALPRRGYTF. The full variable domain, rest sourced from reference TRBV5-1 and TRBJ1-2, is KAGVTQTPRYLIKTRGQQVTLSCSPISGHRSVSWYQQTPGQGLQFLFEYFSETQRNKGNFPGRFSGRQFSNSRSEMNVSTLELGDSALYLCASSPDRDRALPRRGYTFGSGTRLTVV.

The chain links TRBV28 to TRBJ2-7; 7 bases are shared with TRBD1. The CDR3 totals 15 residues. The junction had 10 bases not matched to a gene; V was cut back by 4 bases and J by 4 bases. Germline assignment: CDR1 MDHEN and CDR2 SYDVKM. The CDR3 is CASSSLRQGRYEQYF. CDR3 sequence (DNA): TGTGCCAGCAGTTCTCTCCGACAGGGTCGGTACGAGCAGTACTTC. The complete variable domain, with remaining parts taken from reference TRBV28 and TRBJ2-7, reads DVKVTQSSRYLVKRTGEKVFLECVQDMDHENMFWYRQDPGLGLRLIYFSYDVKMKEKGDIPEGYSVSREKKERFSLILESASTNQTSMYLCASSSLRQGRYEQYFGPGTRLTVT.

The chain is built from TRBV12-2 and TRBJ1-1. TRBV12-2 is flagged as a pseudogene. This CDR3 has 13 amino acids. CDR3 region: CASRLDVDTEAFF. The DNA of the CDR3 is TGTGCAAGTCGCTTAGATGTGGACACTGAAGCTTTCTTT.

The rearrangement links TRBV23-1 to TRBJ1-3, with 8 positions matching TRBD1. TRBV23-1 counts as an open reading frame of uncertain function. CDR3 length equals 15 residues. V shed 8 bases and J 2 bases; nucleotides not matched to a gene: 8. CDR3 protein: CASGRQGSTGNTIYF. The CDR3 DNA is TGCGCCAGCGGACGACAGGGGTCTACTGGAAACACCATATATTTT.

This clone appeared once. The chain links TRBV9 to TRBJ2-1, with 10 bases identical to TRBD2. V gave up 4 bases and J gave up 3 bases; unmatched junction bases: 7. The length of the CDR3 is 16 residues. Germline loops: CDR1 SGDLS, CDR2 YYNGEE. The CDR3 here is CASSISGRPLYNEQFF. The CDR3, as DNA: TGTGCCAGCAGCATTAGCGGGAGGCCCCTCTACAATGAGCAGTTCTTC.

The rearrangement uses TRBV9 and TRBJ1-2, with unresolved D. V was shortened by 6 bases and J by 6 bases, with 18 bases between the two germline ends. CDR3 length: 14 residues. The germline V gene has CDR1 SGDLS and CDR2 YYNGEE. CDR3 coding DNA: TGTGCCAGCACCCCGTCCGTCTCTCGGGATGGCTACACCTTC. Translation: CASTPSVSRDGYTF.

The DNA for the CDR3 is TGTGCCAGCAGTGCCATGGGGGTTATAATCCCCGGGGAGCTGTTTTTT. Residues: CASSAMGVIIPGELFF. The J gene is TRBJ2-2, the V gene TRBV27, with D perhaps being TRBD1 or TRBD2 (5 bases each). The germline gives CDR1 MNHEY, CDR2 SMNVEV (reference sequence). The CDR3 sequence is 16 residues long. V lost 5 bases, J lost 6 bases, and 19 bases lay in between.

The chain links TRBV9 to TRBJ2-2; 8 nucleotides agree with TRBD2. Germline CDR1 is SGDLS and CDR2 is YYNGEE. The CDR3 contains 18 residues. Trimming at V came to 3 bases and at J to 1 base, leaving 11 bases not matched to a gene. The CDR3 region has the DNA TGTGCCAGCAGCGCCCCCCTGGCGGGAGGCCGGAACACCGGGGAGCTGTTTTTT. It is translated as CASSAPLAGGRNTGELFF.

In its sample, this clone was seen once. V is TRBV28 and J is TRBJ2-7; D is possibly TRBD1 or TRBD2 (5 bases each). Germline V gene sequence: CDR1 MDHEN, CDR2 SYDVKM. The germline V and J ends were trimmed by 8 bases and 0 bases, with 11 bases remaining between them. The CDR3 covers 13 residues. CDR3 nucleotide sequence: TGTGCCAGCGCCGGGACGGACTCCTACGAGCAGTACTTC. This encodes CASAGTDSYEQYF.

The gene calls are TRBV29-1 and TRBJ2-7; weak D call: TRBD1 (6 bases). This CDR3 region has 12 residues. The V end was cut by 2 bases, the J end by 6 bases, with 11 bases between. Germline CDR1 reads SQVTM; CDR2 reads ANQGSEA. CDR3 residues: CSVELRGSEQYF. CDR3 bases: TGCAGCGTTGAACTCAGGGGTAGCGAGCAGTACTTC.

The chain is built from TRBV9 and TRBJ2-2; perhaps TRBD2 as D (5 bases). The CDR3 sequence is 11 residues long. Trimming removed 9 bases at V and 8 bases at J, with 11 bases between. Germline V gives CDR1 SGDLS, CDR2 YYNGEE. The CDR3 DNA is TGTGCCACCGGACTTCCAGGGGAGCTGTTTTTT. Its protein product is CATGLPGELFF.

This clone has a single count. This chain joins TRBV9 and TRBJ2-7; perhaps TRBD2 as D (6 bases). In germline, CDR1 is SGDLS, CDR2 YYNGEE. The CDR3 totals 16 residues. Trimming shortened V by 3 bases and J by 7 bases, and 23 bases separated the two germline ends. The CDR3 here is CASSGLERAVSGEQYF. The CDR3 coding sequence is TGTGCCAGCAGCGGCTTGGAGCGGGCGGTAAGTGGTGAGCAGTACTTC. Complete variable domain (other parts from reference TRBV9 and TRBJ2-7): DSGVTQTPKHLITATGQRVTLRCSPRSGDLSVYWYQQSLDQGLQFLIQYYNGEERAKGNILERFSAQQFPDLHSELNLSSLELGDSALYFCASSGLERAVSGEQYFGPGTRLTVT.

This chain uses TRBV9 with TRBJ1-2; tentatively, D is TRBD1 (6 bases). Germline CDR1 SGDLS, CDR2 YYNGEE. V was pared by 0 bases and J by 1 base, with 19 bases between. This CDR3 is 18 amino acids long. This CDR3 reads CASSVEWGPEGGNYGYTF. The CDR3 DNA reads TGTGCCAGCAGCGTAGAGTGGGGGCCTGAGGGTGGTAACTATGGCTACACCTTC. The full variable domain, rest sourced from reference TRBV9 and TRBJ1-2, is DSGVTQTPKHLITATGQRVTLRCSPRSGDLSVYWYQQSLDQGLQFLIQYYNGEERAKGNILERFSAQQFPDLHSELNLSSLELGDSALYFCASSVEWGPEGGNYGYTFGSGTRLTVV.

CDR3 loop: CASSHRRDDGYTF. In nucleotides, the CDR3 is TGCGCCAGCAGCCACCGCAGGGACGATGGCTACACCTTC. This chain connects TRBV4-1 to TRBJ1-2, with D perhaps matching TRBD1 (5 bases). Trimming shortened V by 3 bases and J by 6 bases, and 11 bases separated the two germline ends. Germline V gene lookup returns CDR1 MGHRA and CDR2 YSYEKL. CDR3 length equals 13 residues.

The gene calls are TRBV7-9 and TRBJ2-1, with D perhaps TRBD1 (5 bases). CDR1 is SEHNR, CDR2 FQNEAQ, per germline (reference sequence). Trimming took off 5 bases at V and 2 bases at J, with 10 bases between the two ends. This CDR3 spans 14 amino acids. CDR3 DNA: TGTGCCAGCAGCCAGGGCCCAGCCTACAATGAGCAGTTCTTC. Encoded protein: CASSQGPAYNEQFF.

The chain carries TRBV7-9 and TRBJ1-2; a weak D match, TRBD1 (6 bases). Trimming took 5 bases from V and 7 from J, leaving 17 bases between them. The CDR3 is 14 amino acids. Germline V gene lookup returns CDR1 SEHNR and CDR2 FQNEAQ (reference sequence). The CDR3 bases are TGTGCCAGCAGCCCCAGGGCAGGGGTAGGTGGCTACACCTTC. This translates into CASSPRAGVGGYTF.

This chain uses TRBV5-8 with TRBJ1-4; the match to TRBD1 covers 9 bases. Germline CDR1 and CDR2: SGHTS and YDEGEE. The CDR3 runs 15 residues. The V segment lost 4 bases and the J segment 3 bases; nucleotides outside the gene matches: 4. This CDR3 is CASSPGQGSNEKLFF. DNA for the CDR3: TGTGCCAGCAGCCCAGGACAGGGGTCTAATGAAAAACTGTTTTTT.

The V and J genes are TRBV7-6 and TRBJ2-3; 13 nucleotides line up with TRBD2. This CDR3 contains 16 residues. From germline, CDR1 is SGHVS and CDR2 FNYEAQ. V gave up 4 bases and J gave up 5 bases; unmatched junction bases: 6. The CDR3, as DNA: TGTGCCAGCAGCTCTGGACTAGCGGGAGCTGAAGATACGCAGTATTTT. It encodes CASSSGLAGAEDTQYF.

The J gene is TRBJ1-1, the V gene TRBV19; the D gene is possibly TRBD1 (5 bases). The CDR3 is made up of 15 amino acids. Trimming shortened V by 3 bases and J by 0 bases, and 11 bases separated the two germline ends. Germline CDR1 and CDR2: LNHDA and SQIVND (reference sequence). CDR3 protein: CASSIDRGMNTEAFF. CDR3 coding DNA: TGTGCCAGTAGTATCGATCGGGGGATGAACACTGAAGCTTTCTTT. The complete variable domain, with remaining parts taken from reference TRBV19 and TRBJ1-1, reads DGGITQSPKYLFRKEGQNVTLSCEQNLNHDAMYWYRQDPGQGLRLIYYSQIVNDFQKGDIAEGYSVSREKKESFPLTVTSAQKNPTAFYLCASSIDRGMNTEAFFGQGTRLTVV.

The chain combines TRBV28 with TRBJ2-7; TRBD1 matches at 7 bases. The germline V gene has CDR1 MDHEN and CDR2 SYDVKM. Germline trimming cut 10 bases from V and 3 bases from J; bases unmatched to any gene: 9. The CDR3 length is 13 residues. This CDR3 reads CATSDRVLYEQYF. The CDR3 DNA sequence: TGTGCCACCTCCGACAGGGTTCTCTACGAGCAGTACTTC.

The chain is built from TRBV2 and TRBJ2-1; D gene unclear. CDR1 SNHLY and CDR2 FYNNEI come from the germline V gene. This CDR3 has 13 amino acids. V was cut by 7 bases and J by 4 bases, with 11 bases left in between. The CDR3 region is CASTWGGYNEQFF. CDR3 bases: TGTGCCAGCACCTGGGGTGGTTACAATGAGCAGTTCTTC.

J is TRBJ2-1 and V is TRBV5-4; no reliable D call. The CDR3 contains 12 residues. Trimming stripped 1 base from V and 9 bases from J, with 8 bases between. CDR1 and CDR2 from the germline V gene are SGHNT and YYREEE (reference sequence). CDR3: CASSLISTEQFF. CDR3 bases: TGTGCCAGCAGCTTGATATCTACTGAGCAGTTCTTC.

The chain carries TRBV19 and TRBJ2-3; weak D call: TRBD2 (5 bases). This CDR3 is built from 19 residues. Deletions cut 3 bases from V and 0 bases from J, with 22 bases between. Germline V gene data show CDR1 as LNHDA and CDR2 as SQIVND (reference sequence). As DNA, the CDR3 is TGTGCCAGTAGTATTATCTCGGAGGACCTTCGGACTAGCACAGATACGCAGTATTTT. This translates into CASSIISEDLRTSTDTQYF.

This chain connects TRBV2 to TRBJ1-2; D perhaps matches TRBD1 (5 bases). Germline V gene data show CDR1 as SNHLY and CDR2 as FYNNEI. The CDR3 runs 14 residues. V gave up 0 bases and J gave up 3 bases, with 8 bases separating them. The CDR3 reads CASSEAQGDYGYTF. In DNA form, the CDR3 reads TGTGCCAGCAGTGAAGCGCAGGGTGACTATGGCTACACCTTC.